This TCR beta chain was recovered during a study of CD8 T cells in ankylosing spondylitis. In its sample, this clonotype was seen a few times. This CDR3 spans 17 amino acids. V gave up 2 bases and J gave up 2 bases, with 18 bases separating them. The V gene's germline CDR1 is SGHTA and CDR2 FQGNSA. MiXCR was run by TCRdb on the 5' RACE reads, yielding one entry per CDR3 protein. The data hold around 180,000 distinct CDR3 sequences, with 10% to 15% observed a single time. Sequencing was carried out using blood, either unsorted or a sorted T cell fraction (not recorded which). The genes are TRBV7-2 and TRBJ2-5, with D tentatively TRBD2 (5 bases). The clonotype originates from a female donor with ankylosing spondylitis or in good health (not recorded which). CDR3 coding DNA: TGTGCCAGCAGCTTACAGACCTCCATGGGAGTACAAGAGACCCAGTACTTC. It encodes CASSLQTSMGVQETQYF.